This is a list of T cell receptor beta chains from one sample in a study of shared clonotypes between healthy human individuals. Here immunoSEQ multiplex PCR was the method, and the copy in TCRdb shows in-frame clones only, minus some. The table includes millions of clones, 93% detected once. Material: naive CD8+ T cells from PBMCs. These receptors came from a man younger than 30 in good health. Some clones in this sample may be carry-over from other donors' samples. Each CDR3 is given with its conserved first and last residue. Each record gives: CDR3 DNA, CDR3 protein, J gene, V gene, clone size, D gene. The D gene is left open where the match is weak. Clone size is shown for a subset of rows, as once, few, many or a class of expanded clone.

TGTGCCAGCAACTGGGGACTAGCGGGAATAGGGTACAATGAGCAGTTCTTC	CASNWGLAGIGYNEQFF	TRBJ2-1	TRBV7-8	NA	TRBD2
TGTGCCAGCAGTTACAAGGGTATAGCATGGAACACTGAAGCTTTCTTT	CASSYKGIAWNTEAFF	TRBJ1-1	TRBV6-5	once	NA
TGTGCCAGCTCACCTATGGGCCCGAACACTGAAGCTTTCTTT	CASSPMGPNTEAFF	TRBJ1-1	TRBV18	NA	NA
TGCGCCAGCAGCCAAGATTTTTGGCTGGCCGGCACGAACAATGAGCAGTTCTTC	CASSQDFWLAGTNNEQFF	TRBJ2-1	TRBV4-1	NA	NA
TGTGCCAGCAGTTTATTAAGCGGCCTATCCACAGATACGCAGTATTTT	CASSLLSGLSTDTQYF	TRBJ2-3	TRBV27	NA	NA
TGTGCCAGTAGTATATCGCGAGGGGGGAGTGAGCAGTTCTTC	CASSISRGGSEQFF	TRBJ2-1	TRBV19	NA	NA
TGCAGCGTTGATGGGGACCCGAGCTCCTACAATGAGCAGTTCTTC	CSVDGDPSSYNEQFF	TRBJ2-1	TRBV29-1	NA	NA
TGTGCCAGCAGCTTAACTGGCGGCTCCTACAATGAGCAGTTCTTC	CASSLTGGSYNEQFF	TRBJ2-1	TRBV7-2	once	NA
TGCGCCAGCAGCCAAGATCAGCGGTCCTACGAGCAGTACTTC	CASSQDQRSYEQYF	TRBJ2-7	TRBV4-1	NA	NA
TGCAGCGTTGACGGGGACAGGATGCCACAAGAGACCCAGTACTTC	CSVDGDRMPQETQYF	TRBJ2-5	TRBV29-1	NA	TRBD1
TGTGCCAGCAGCTTAGATAGGAGGGCGAGCTCCTACGAGCAGTACTTC	CASSLDRRASSYEQYF	TRBJ2-7	TRBV7-2	once	NA
TGTGCCAGCAGTGAAGAGCGGGAGGGCGGAAACACCGGGGAGCTGTTTTTT	CASSEEREGGNTGELFF	TRBJ2-2	TRBV2	NA	TRBD2
TGTGCCAGCTCACCCCGGACAGGACCCGTATACGAGCAGTACTTC	CASSPRTGPVYEQYF	TRBJ2-7	TRBV18	NA	TRBD1
TGCGCCAGCAGCCAAAGGCCCCTGGGCTCTGGGGCCAACGTCCTGACTTTC	CASSQRPLGSGANVLTF	TRBJ2-6	TRBV4-1	NA	NA
TGTGCCAGCAGCTTCCCCGGGGAGCTGTTTTTT	CASSFPGELFF	TRBJ2-2	TRBV11-2	NA	NA
TGTGCCAGCAGCTTAGCAGTCGGTCTAGCGGAGTACAATGAGCAGTTCTTC	CASSLAVGLAEYNEQFF	TRBJ2-1	TRBV7-9	NA	TRBD2
TGTGCCAGCAGTTTTCTGACTAGCACCAAGGGGGACACCGGGGAGCTGTTTTTT	CASSFLTSTKGDTGELFF	TRBJ2-2	TRBV27	NA	NA
TGTGCCAGCAGCTCAAGCGGGAGGGCCGCCTACGAGCAGTACTTC	CASSSSGRAAYEQYF	TRBJ2-7	TRBV7-6	NA	TRBD2
TGTGCCAGCAGTTACTCGACTCGAGACAGTGAAGCTTTCTTT	CASSYSTRDSEAFF	TRBJ1-1	TRBV6-5	few	NA
TGTGCCATCAGTGAGGGGGGAAAGCGGGAGCTCTACGAGCAGTACTTC	CAISEGGKRELYEQYF	TRBJ2-7	TRBV10-3	NA	TRBD2
TGTGCCAGCAGCCAGGGGGGACAGGGAGGAAGTCAGCCCCAGCATTTT	CASSQGGQGGSQPQHF	TRBJ1-5	TRBV4-2	few	TRBD1